This is a list of T cell receptor beta chains from one sample in a study of CD8 T cells in ankylosing spondylitis. TCRdb re-called the 5' RACE reads through MiXCR, storing one row per CDR3 protein. The table includes about 350,000 distinct CDR3 sequences, roughly 20% detected once. Sequenced: blood, either unsorted or a sorted T cell fraction (not recorded which). Receptors were obtained from a male donor with ankylosing spondylitis or in good health (not recorded which). CDR3s include the opening cysteine and the closing phenylalanine or tryptophan. A D gene is named only where the DNA matches it firmly. Size tells how often a clone was seen (once, few, many) or the class of an expanded clone, and some rows leave it out.

cdr3_nt cdr3_aa v_call d_call j_call clone_size cdr3_length
TGCGCCAGCAGCCAAGAGCAGGCGGGGGGAAATCAAGAGACCCAGTACTTC CASSQEQAGGNQETQYF TRBV4-1 TRBD2 TRBJ2-5 . 17
TGTGCCAGCAGCTTAGTTGCAGGGGGCGAGTACTTC CASSLVAGGEYF TRBV7-9 TRBD1 TRBJ2-7 . 12
TGTGCCGGGGTGGCCAGGGCTAGGTTAGGGGATACGCAGTATTTT CAGVARARLGDTQYF TRBV19 . TRBJ2-3 . 15
TGTGCCAGCAGCTGGACGGCGGGGTCGAAAAACATTCAGTACTTC CASSWTAGSKNIQYF TRBV11-2 . TRBJ2-4 . 15
TGTGCCAGCAGGTCCGGGACAGGGAATGGCGGGGAGCTGTTTTTT CASRSGTGNGGELFF TRBV7-9 TRBD1 TRBJ2-2 few 15
TGTGCCACCAGCAGAGATATGACAGGCTCTGATTCACCCCTCCACTTT CATSRDMTGSDSPLHF TRBV15 . TRBJ1-6 . 16
TGCAGTGCCCCTCCCCCGCGACAGGGGATGGAGACCCAGTACTTC CSAPPPRQGMETQYF TRBV20-1 TRBD1 TRBJ2-5 . 15
TGTGCCAGCAGGCCTAGCGGGACAGGGAACTACAATGAGCAGTTCTTC CASRPSGTGNYNEQFF TRBV11-2 . TRBJ2-1 . 16
TGCGCCAGCAGATATGGGGTCGAGGATAATTCACCCCTCCACTTT CASRYGVEDNSPLHF TRBV5-1 . TRBJ1-6 few 15
TGTGCCAGCAGTTCGCTCAGGGTCAATGAGCAGTTCTTC CASSSLRVNEQFF TRBV12-3/TRBV12-4 . TRBJ2-1 once 13
TGTGCCAGCAGCTTGACCGGGAAGCCAGATACGCAGTATTTT CASSLTGKPDTQYF TRBV7-9 . TRBJ2-3 few 14
TGTGCCAGCCTTTCGCGCAGGGGTGAGACCCAGTACTTC CASLSRRGETQYF TRBV27 . TRBJ2-5 few 13
TGTGCCAGCAGTGAATTGATGGGCAGGGGGAGAGCAAGAAAGACCCAGTACTTC CASSELMGRGRARKTQYF TRBV25-1 TRBD1 TRBJ2-5 . 18
TGTGCCAGCAGTTACTTAGGGTACGAGCAGTACTTC CASSYLGYEQYF TRBV12-3/TRBV12-4 . TRBJ2-7 . 12
TGTGCCAGCAGCGATCTCCTAGGGTTTTCCTACAATGAGCAGTTCTTC CASSDLLGFSYNEQFF TRBV21-1 . TRBJ2-1 . 16
TGCAGCGCGGTAGGAGGAGGGGAGACCCAGTACTTC CSAVGGGETQYF TRBV29-1 . TRBJ2-5 . 12
TGTGCCAGCAAGCGGGGGACAGGGTCCTACAATGAGCAGTTCTTC CASKRGTGSYNEQFF TRBV2 . TRBJ2-1 . 15
TGCAGCGTTGAAACACCCACTAGCACAGATACGCAGTATTTT CSVETPTSTDTQYF TRBV29-1 . TRBJ2-3 . 14
TGTGCCAGCAGTCTGGGCCCCCCGAACACTGAAGCTTTCTTT CASSLGPPNTEAFF TRBV27 . TRBJ1-1 few 14
TGTGCCAGCAATACGGGGTGGAGTAACGGGGAGCTGTTTTTT CASNTGWSNGELFF TRBV27 . TRBJ2-2 . 14
TGTGCCAGCAGTCGGACTAGTTGGCAAGAGACCCAGTACTTC CASSRTSWQETQYF TRBV12-3/TRBV12-4 TRBD2 TRBJ2-5 . 14
TGCAGTGCTAGACCGACGACTAGCGGAATAGATACGCAGTATTTT CSARPTTSGIDTQYF TRBV20-1 TRBD2 TRBJ2-3 . 15
TGTGCCAGCAGCCGCTCGGACAGGCCTAACACCGGGGAGCTGTTTTTT CASSRSDRPNTGELFF TRBV7-9 TRBD1 TRBJ2-2 few 16
TGTGCCAGCAGTTTCCAACCAGGGACAGCCTATGGCTACACCTTC CASSFQPGTAYGYTF TRBV6-5 TRBD1 TRBJ1-2 . 15
TGTGCCAGCAGATTAGACCCATATAATTCACCCCTCCACTTT CASRLDPYNSPLHF TRBV12-3/TRBV12-4 . TRBJ1-6 few 14
TGTGCCAGCAGCCCACCCCTGGGGGGGGCGGTCCAAGAGACCCAGTACTTC CASSPPLGGAVQETQYF TRBV9 . TRBJ2-5 . 17
TGCAGCGTTGAAGACCCGGGGTCCGGGGAGCTGTTTTTT CSVEDPGSGELFF TRBV29-1 . TRBJ2-2 . 13
TGTGCCAGCAGCGTAGGCGGGGGTCGTAATGAAAAACTGTTTTTT CASSVGGGRNEKLFF TRBV9 . TRBJ1-4 . 15
TGCAGTGCTAGAGATCTACAGTCGAGCTCCTACGAGCAGTACTTC CSARDLQSSSYEQYF TRBV20-1 . TRBJ2-7 few 15
TGTGCCACTGCGGGGAGCTCCTACAATGAGCAGTTCTTC CATAGSSYNEQFF TRBV12-3/TRBV12-4 . TRBJ2-1 few 13
TGTGCCAGCAGCTTAAGGACTAGCGGGGGCCCGGCTTACAATGAGCAGTTCTTC CASSLRTSGGPAYNEQFF TRBV7-3 TRBD2 TRBJ2-1 few 18
TGCGCCAGCAGCCGGCTCGGGGCTTCGGAGACCCAGTACTTC CASSRLGASETQYF TRBV4-1 . TRBJ2-5 few 14
TGTGCCAGCAGCCGAGAAGTCCAGGGTATGGAGACCCAGTACTTC CASSREVQGMETQYF TRBV11-2 . TRBJ2-5 many 15
TGTGCCAGCAGCTTAGGGACAGCGGCCCTCCACTTT CASSLGTAALHF TRBV11-2 . TRBJ1-6 . 12
TGTGCCAGCAGTGCCCCGAGTCCAGATACGCAGTATTTT CASSAPSPDTQYF TRBV28 . TRBJ2-3 few 13
TGCAGCGTTGAGTTTGGGGTTTACGAGCAGTACTTC CSVEFGVYEQYF TRBV29-1 . TRBJ2-7 few 12